This T cell receptor beta chain was profiled in a study of blood T cell repertoires in COVID-19. Study-level background: COVID-19 samples collected from the United States, Italy and Spain covered acute and convalescent phases. The analysed material was cDNA or gDNA that came from T cells, B-cell-depleted T cells, or PBMCs.

This CDR3 has 16 amino acids. V shed 1 base and J shed 4 bases, with 16 bases lying between them. CDR1 and CDR2 (germline): SGHVS, FQNEAQ. Authors' methods: Researchers report that nucleated cell counts were estimated from reference gene primer amplification. Profiled with immunoSEQ multiplex PCR; TCRdb holds only in-frame clones, not every one. That table furnishes V, J and clone size, whereas the DNA furnished D and trimming. The sample contains about 150,000 clones, 80% of which appear only once. This rearrangement joins TRBV7-8 to TRBJ1-2; perhaps TRBD1 as D (6 bases). This receptor was taken from a woman aged 45-65 years with acute or convalescent COVID-19. The specimen sequenced was peripheral blood. The CDR3 spells CASSLGGVVGGYGYTF. CDR3 nucleotides: TGTGCCAGCAGCTTAGGAGGTGTTGTAGGGGGCTATGGCTACACCTTC.